This T cell receptor (beta chain) was sequenced for a study of post-analysis software for immune sequencing data. Across the study: Relapsing-remitting, secondary progressive and progressive-relapsing multiple sclerosis were all included among the disease courses.

This CDR3 has 13 residues. V lost 8 bases and J 2 bases, leaving 10 bases between the germline ends. Looked up from germline, CDR1 is SNHLY and CDR2 is FYNNEI. General study results and limits: Compared with controls, patients had more of about 5 TRBV segments, including TRBV5-6, TRBV5-1 and TRBV20-1. Multiple sclerosis was associated with a significant reduction in normalized Chao1 diversity relative to controls.

The library was made from cDNA and included unique molecular identifiers. TCRdb independently ran MiXCR on the PCR reads; one entry per CDR3 protein. This sample has 450,000 to 700,000 distinct CDR3 sequences; 44% occur once, and the top ten carry more than 1.5%. This clonotype showed up just a few times. Its antigen is unidentified. The material sequenced was blood. The V call is TRBV2, the J call TRBJ2-1; D remains ambiguous. The receptor's source is a girl aged 10-17 years with multiple sclerosis. The CDR3 region is CASYQPTYNEQFF. Written as DNA, the CDR3 is TGTGCCAGCTACCAGCCAACCTACAATGAGCAGTTCTTC.